This T cell receptor (beta chain) was identified during a study of T cell responses to AZD1222 COVID-19 vaccine. Trimming removed 8 bases from V and 7 bases from J; junction bases left unmatched: 9. The CDR3 is 13 residues long. Using immunoSEQ multiplex PCR, the repertoire was profiled, and TCRdb retains in-frame clones only, with some absent. The data show 100,000 to 150,000 clones, around 88% seen once. Study outcomes and limitations: Dominant at 160-218 and 743-854, vaccine-associated CD4 TCRs also spanned spike. Reportedly, nearly half the spike-specific TCRs target unmutated variant regions. There were mostly white British donors and more females than males, and clonal diversity was possibly underestimated.

With regard to this clone: Its antigen is not identified.

The sample here was peripheral blood, taken on day 0 of MenACWY control vaccination. The chain joins TRBV12-3 or TRBV12-4 to TRBJ2-5; 8 bases agree with TRBD2. The receptor was isolated from an adult in good health. Here the CDR3 reads CASFFSGKGTQYF. CDR3 in DNA: TGTGCCAGCTTTTTTAGCGGGAAGGGGACCCAGTACTTC.